This TCR beta chain was sequenced during a study of CD8 T cells in Susac syndrome. Random hexamers were used to reverse transcribe roughly 0.45 to 1 ug of RNA. Amplification of TCR beta CDR3 was carried out by immunoSEQ multiplex PCR, which covered 54 Vbeta and 13 Jbeta segments. TCRdb passed the immunoSEQ multiplex PCR reads through MiXCR, listing each CDR3 protein once. The table lists about 22,000 distinct CDR3 sequences, 85% to 95% of them singletons, with about 0.3% in the top ten. Sequencing of TCR beta was performed on blood CD8+ T cells and on blood CD4+ T cells. It was healthy donors who served as the controls, matched for age and sex. TEMRA cells underwent FACS enrichment and CD8+ and CD4+ T cells underwent negative isolation. The CDR3 totals 15 residues. Germline values: CDR1 SGDLS, CDR2 YYNGEE. V was shortened by 0 bases and J by 4 bases, with 13 bases between the two germline ends.

The sequenced sample was CD8+ T cells from PBMCs. This sequence joins TRBV9 and TRBJ1-2; no clear D gene. The source is a human donor in good health. CDR3: CASSVDQAGVYGYTF. CDR3 coding DNA: TGTGCCAGCAGCGTAGATCAGGCCGGTGTCTATGGCTACACCTTC.